The present T cell receptor (beta chain) was sequenced within a study of T-cell memory formation after mild COVID-19. Whole-study findings and limits: Second-wave clones peaking on day 37 lacked confirmed SARS-CoV-2 specificity. Clones that contracted clustered mainly in CM and EM if CD4+ and in EMRA if CD8+.

TCRdb re-called the 5' RACE reads with MiXCR, one entry per CDR3 protein. The sample holds a few hundred thousand distinct CDR3 sequences, roughly a fifth seen once. This CDR3 is 14 amino acids long. In germline, CDR1 is WSHSY, CDR2 SAAADI. Trimming took 4 bases from V and 7 from J; bases not matched to a gene: 7. As for this clonotype: Its antigen is currently unknown.

The V and J genes are TRBV10-2 and TRBJ2-7; 10 bases line up with TRBD2. This receptor was identified in an adult woman who had mild COVID-19 (a few samples of this study predate the infection). Cell type and time point are not known. The specimen was PBMCs or a T cell subset sorted from them (not recorded which). CDR3 DNA sequence: TGCGCCAGCAGTGCCATAGCGGGAGGTGGGGAGCAGTACTTC. Translating it yields CASSAIAGGGEQYF.